This TCR beta chain was sequenced during a study of cytomegalovirus exposure and HLA in healthy donors. General study results and limits: Reportedly, cytomegalovirus status was diagnosed with high sensitivity and specificity. Some public TCRs appeared in many individuals, while most sequences were rare. V- and J-gene trimming of TCR beta was linked (in a later analysis) to a missense DCLRE1C variant.

Researchers ran the PCR with 60 Vbeta and 13 Jbeta primers. Generated by immunoSEQ multiplex PCR, the TCRdb table keeps only in-frame clones and is missing some. The repertoire has roughly 100,000 clones, roughly 71% of them found once; the top ten carry approximately 2.6%. This CDR3 has 15 residues. The ends lost 6 bases at V and 8 bases at J; junction bases unmatched: 12. Per the germline V gene, CDR1 is MNHEY and CDR2 is SVGAGI. Concerning this clone: Its antigen is not known.

The donors gave bone marrow, and they were healthy. Input material: PBMCs. This clonotype was obtained from a male donor in good health and CMV-seropositive. The J gene is TRBJ2-1, the V gene TRBV6-5; 8 bases are shared with TRBD2. DNA of the CDR3: TGTGCCAGCAGGGGGGCCGGGACTAGTTGGTATGAGCAGTTCTTC. Translation: CASRGAGTSWYEQFF.